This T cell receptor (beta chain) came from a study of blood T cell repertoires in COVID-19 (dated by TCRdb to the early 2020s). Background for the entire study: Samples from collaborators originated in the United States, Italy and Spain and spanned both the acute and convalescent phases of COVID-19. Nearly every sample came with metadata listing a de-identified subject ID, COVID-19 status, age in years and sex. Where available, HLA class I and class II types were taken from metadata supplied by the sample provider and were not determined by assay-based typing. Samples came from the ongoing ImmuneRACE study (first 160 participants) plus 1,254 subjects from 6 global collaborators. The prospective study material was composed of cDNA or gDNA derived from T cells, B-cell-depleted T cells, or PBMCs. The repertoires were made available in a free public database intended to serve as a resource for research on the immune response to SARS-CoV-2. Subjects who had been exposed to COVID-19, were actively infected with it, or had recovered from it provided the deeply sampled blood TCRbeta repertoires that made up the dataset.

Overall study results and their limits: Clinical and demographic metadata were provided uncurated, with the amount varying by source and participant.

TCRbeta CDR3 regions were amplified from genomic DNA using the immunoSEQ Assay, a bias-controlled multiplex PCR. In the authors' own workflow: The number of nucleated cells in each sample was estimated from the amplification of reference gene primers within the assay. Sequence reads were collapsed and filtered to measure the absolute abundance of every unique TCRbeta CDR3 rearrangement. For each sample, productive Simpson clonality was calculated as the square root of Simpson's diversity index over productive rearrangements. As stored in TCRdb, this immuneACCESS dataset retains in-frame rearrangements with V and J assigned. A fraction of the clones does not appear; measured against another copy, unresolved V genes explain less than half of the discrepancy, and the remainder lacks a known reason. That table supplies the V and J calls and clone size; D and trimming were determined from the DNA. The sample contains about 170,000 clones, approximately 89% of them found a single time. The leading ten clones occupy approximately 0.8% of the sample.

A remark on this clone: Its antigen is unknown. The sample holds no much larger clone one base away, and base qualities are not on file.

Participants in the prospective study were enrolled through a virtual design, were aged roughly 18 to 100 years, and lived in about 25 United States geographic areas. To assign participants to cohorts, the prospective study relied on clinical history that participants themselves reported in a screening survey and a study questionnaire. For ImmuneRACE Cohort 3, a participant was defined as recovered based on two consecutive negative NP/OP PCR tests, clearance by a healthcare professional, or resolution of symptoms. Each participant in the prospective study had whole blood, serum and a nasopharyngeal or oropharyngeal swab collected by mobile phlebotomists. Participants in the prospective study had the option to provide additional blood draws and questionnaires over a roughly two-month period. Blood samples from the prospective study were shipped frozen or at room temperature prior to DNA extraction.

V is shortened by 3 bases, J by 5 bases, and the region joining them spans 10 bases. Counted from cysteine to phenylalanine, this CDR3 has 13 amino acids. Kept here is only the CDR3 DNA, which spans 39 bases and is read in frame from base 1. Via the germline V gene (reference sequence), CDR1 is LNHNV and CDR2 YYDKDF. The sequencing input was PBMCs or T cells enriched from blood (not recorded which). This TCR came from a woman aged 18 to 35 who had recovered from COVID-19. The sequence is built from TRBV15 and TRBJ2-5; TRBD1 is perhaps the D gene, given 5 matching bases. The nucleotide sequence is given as TGTGCCACCAGCAGGGGGCTGAGGGAGACCCAGTACTTC. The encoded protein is CATSRGLRETQYF. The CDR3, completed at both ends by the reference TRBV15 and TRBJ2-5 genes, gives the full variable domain DAMVIQNPRYQVTQFGKPVTLSCSQTLNHNVMYWYQQKSSQAPKLLFHYYDKDFNNEADTPDNFQSRRPNTSFCFLDIRSPGLGDTAMYLCATSRGLRETQYFGPGTRLLVL.